This note documents a single T cell receptor (beta chain) sequence. The antigen is unknown. This record comes from a study of cytomegalovirus exposure and HLA in healthy donors. Per the germline V gene, CDR1 is MNHEY and CDR2 is SMNVEV (reference sequence). V was shortened by 5 bases and J by 6 bases, with 14 bases between the two germline ends. The CDR3 consists of 13 residues. The study, taken as a whole, reports: Segments of the TCR beta V type were, in most cases, productive about 87% or about 30% of the time in an earlier analysis. Most subjects' HLA-A and HLA-B alleles were reportedly predicted from TCR beta sequences.

It was with 60 Vbeta and 13 Jbeta primers that the PCR ran. How the authors handled the data: In a later analysis, around 10 million of about 80 million unique beta chains occurred in at least two donors. Sequencing was performed with immunoSEQ multiplex PCR; in TCRdb, only in-frame clones are kept and a portion is missing. V and J calls and clone size are copied from that table; D and trimming were computed from the DNA. The table lists roughly 290,000 clones, around 90% of them singletons. Material: PBMCs. The TCR was taken from a woman under 30 in good health and CMV-seronegative. This chain uses TRBV27 with TRBJ2-7; D unresolved. The CDR3 DNA sequence: TGTGCCAGCAGTCAATCTCTCTCTAGCGAGCAGTACTTC. Translated: CASSQSLSSEQYF.